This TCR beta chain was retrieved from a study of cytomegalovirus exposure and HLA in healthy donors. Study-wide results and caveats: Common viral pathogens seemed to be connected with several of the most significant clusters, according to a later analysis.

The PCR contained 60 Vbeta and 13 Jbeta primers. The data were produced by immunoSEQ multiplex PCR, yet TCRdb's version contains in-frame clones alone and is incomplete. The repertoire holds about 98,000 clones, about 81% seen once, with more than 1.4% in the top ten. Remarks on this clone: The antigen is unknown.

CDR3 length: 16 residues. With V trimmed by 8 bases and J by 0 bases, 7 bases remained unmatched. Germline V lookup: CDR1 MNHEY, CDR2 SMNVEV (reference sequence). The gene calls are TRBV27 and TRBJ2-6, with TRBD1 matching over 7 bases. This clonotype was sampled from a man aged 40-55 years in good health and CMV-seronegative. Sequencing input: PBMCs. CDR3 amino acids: CASPRQGYSGANVLTF. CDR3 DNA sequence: TGTGCCAGCCCTAGACAGGGATACTCTGGGGCCAACGTCCTGACTTTC. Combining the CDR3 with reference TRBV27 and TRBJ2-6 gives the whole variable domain EAQVTQNPRYLITVTGKKLTVTCSQNMNHEYMSWYRQDPGLGLRQIYYSMNVEVTDKGDVPEGYKVSRKEKRNFPLILESPSPNQTSLYFCASPRQGYSGANVLTFGAGSRLTVL.